The 29 T cell receptor beta chains given below trace back to one sample, sequenced in a study of T cells in tuberculosis. Profiled with immunoSEQ multiplex PCR; TCRdb holds only in-frame clones, not every one. The sample includes over 25,000 clones, around 87% of them seen just once. The material sequenced was PBMCs. These receptors originate from a donor aged 10-29 years with latent tuberculosis or without tuberculosis infection.

The J gene is TRBJ2-5, the V gene TRBV11-2; D may be TRBD2 (5 bases). Trimming pared 5 bases from V and 1 base from J, leaving 11 bases between. CDR1 SGHAT and CDR2 FQNNGV come from the germline V gene. The CDR3 spans 14 residues. Here the CDR3 DNA reads TGTGCCAGCAGCCCTAGCTACTTCCAAGAGACCCAGTACTTC. Translation: CASSPSYFQETQYF.

The genes are TRBV5-1 and TRBJ2-1, with 9 bases identical to TRBD1. Germline V gene sequence: CDR1 SGHRS, CDR2 YFSETQ. The CDR3 sequence is 14 residues long. After removal of 4 bases from V and 6 bases from J, the junction contained 5 bases not matched to a gene. The CDR3 spells CASSRGQGFNEQFF. The CDR3 DNA follows: TGCGCCAGCAGCCGCGGACAGGGGTTCAATGAGCAGTTCTTC.

The gene calls are TRBV6-5 and TRBJ1-2; D may be TRBD1 (6 bases). Germline assignment: CDR1 MNHEY and CDR2 SVGAGI. With 0 bases removed from V and 4 bases from J, the gap between germline ends came to 15 bases. This CDR3 region has 16 residues. The CDR3 DNA sequence: TGTGCCAGCAGTTACTCGACCCCCGACAGGAGCTATGGCTACACCTTC. Protein: CASSYSTPDRSYGYTF.

The V gene is TRBV28, the J gene TRBJ2-7, with 7 bases identical to TRBD2. The V gene's germline CDR1 is MDHEN and CDR2 SYDVKM. V lost 0 bases to trimming and J lost 2 bases; unmatched junction nucleotides: 1. The CDR3 has 14 residues. In DNA form, the CDR3 reads TGTGCCAGCAGTTTATGGGGGGGGACCTACGAGCAGTACTTC. This translates into CASSLWGGTYEQYF. Variable domain in full (rest from reference TRBV28 and TRBJ2-7): DVKVTQSSRYLVKRTGEKVFLECVQDMDHENMFWYRQDPGLGLRLIYFSYDVKMKEKGDIPEGYSVSREKKERFSLILESASTNQTSMYLCASSLWGGTYEQYFGPGTRLTVT.

The chain recombines TRBV7-2 with TRBJ2-2, with TRBD1 matching over 8 bases. Losses at the gene ends were 4 bases for V and 4 bases for J; bases not matched to a gene: 5. Germline loops: CDR1 SGHTA, CDR2 FQGNSA. The CDR3 length is 15 residues. The CDR3 bases are TGTGCCAGCAGCTCCGGACAGGGTTTCACCGGGGAGCTGTTTTTT. This translates into CASSSGQGFTGELFF.

This chain links TRBV18 with TRBJ2-7; TRBD2 might be the D (5 bases). Per the germline V gene, CDR1 is KGHSH and CDR2 is LQKENI. The ends were cut back, 4 bases at V and 4 bases at J, with 11 bases in the middle. CDR3 length: 13 residues. DNA for the CDR3: TGTGCCAGCTCACTTCGGGAAACGTACGAGCAGTACTTC. Amino acid sequence: CASSLRETYEQYF.

J is TRBJ1-2 and V is TRBV28, with D unresolved. CDR3 size: 13 residues. Trimming left V 6 bases short and J 8 bases short, with 16 bases between. Germline lookup yields CDR1 MDHEN and CDR2 SYDVKM. CDR3 bases: TGTGCCAGCAGCCTTCCCGGGAAGCGGGGCTACACCTTC. It codes for CASSLPGKRGYTF.

This rearrangement joins TRBV5-1 to TRBJ2-3, with TRBD2 as a possible D gene (6 bases). CDR1 and CDR2 (germline): SGHRS, YFSETQ. Trimming took 4 bases from V and 11 from J, leaving 20 bases between them. CDR3 length: 14 amino acids. CDR3 sequence: CASSVGREDSRQYF. CDR3 sequence (DNA): TGCGCCAGCAGCGTCGGAAGGGAGGACTCGAGGCAGTATTTT.

V and J are TRBV19 and TRBJ2-1, with TRBD1 matching over 7 bases. V gave up 5 bases and J gave up 0 bases; unmatched junction bases: 10. The germline V gene has CDR1 LNHDA and CDR2 SQIVND (reference sequence). This CDR3 is 17 amino acids long. CDR3 residues: CASSSGAAGGSYNEQFF. CDR3 coding DNA: TGTGCCAGTAGTTCTGGGGCGGCAGGGGGCTCCTACAATGAGCAGTTCTTC.

J is TRBJ2-3 and V is TRBV25-1; 7 nucleotides line up with TRBD2. Unmatched junction bases numbered 15, after V lost 6 bases and J lost 0 bases. Germline CDR1 and CDR2: MGHDK and SYGVNS. The CDR3 is 18 residues long. CDR3 nucleotide sequence: TGTGCCAGCAGCGCCGAATTGTGGGGAGGGGATAGCACAGATACGCAGTATTTT. It yields the protein CASSAELWGGDSTDTQYF.

The V and J genes are TRBV7-9 and TRBJ2-5, with D uncertain. The CDR3 extends over 12 amino acids. The V end was cut by 5 bases, the J end by 5 bases, with 9 bases between. Germline V gene sequence: CDR1 SEHNR, CDR2 FQNEAQ (reference sequence). CDR3: CASSHGWETQYF. For the CDR3, the DNA is TGTGCCAGCAGCCACGGGTGGGAGACCCAGTACTTC.

This chain connects TRBV6-5 to TRBJ2-2; TRBD1 agrees at 8 bases. Germline V lookup: CDR1 MNHEY, CDR2 SVGAGI. Germline trimming cut 8 bases from V and 3 bases from J; bases unmatched to any gene: 8. The CDR3 consists of 15 residues. CDR3 residues: CASRQGRLDTGELFF. Here the CDR3 DNA reads TGTGCCAGCCGACAGGGGAGGTTGGACACCGGGGAGCTGTTTTTT.

This sequence joins TRBV19 and TRBJ1-3; 8 nucleotides line up with TRBD1. Germline values: CDR1 LNHDA, CDR2 SQIVND (reference sequence). This CDR3 contains 13 residues. With 6 bases clipped from V and 8 bases from J, the junction kept 6 bases outside the gene matches. CDR3 amino acids: CASRQGALDTIYF. The CDR3 DNA reads TGTGCCAGTAGGCAGGGGGCTTTGGACACCATATATTTT.

This chain links TRBV15 with TRBJ2-2, with D tentatively TRBD2 (5 bases). The V end lost 5 bases, the J end lost 7 bases, and 17 bases lay between the germline ends. The CDR3 has 15 residues. Germline CDR1 and CDR2: LNHNV and YYDKDF (reference sequence). CDR3 in amino acids: CATSAERTGIGELFF. In nucleotides, the CDR3 is TGTGCCACCAGCGCAGAGCGTACGGGGATCGGGGAGCTGTTTTTT.

The V gene is TRBV28, the J gene TRBJ1-4, with 10 bases matching TRBD1. The germline gives CDR1 MDHEN, CDR2 SYDVKM. After removal of 4 bases from V and 0 bases from J, the junction contained 11 bases not matched to a gene. The CDR3 loop spans 19 amino acids. This CDR3 is CASSYLTGGPSATNEKLFF. Here the CDR3 DNA reads TGTGCCAGCAGTTACCTGACAGGGGGCCCATCTGCAACTAATGAAAAACTGTTTTTT. The full variable domain, in which reference TRBV28 and TRBJ1-4 provide the parts outside the CDR3, is DVKVTQSSRYLVKRTGEKVFLECVQDMDHENMFWYRQDPGLGLRLIYFSYDVKMKEKGDIPEGYSVSREKKERFSLILESASTNQTSMYLCASSYLTGGPSATNEKLFFGSGTQLSVL.

This clone qualifies as large. This sequence joins TRBV27 and TRBJ2-7; 11 positions agree with TRBD2. Germline V CDR1 and CDR2: MNHEY, SMNVEV (reference sequence). Germline trimming cut 8 bases from V and 3 bases from J; bases unmatched to any gene: 6. There are 14 residues in the CDR3. The CDR3 loop is CASRPSGGHYEQYF. CDR3 nucleotide sequence: TGTGCCAGCCGCCCTAGCGGGGGGCACTACGAGCAGTACTTC.

This sequence joins TRBV5-1 and TRBJ2-7, with D tentatively TRBD1 (7 bases). Trimming removed 7 bases at V and 7 bases at J, with 18 bases between. CDR1 is SGHRS, CDR2 YFSETQ, per germline. CDR3 length: 13 residues. The CDR3 DNA reads TGCGCCAGCTATCGCGGGCAGGGGGGTGAGCAGTACTTC. Translated, it gives CASYRGQGGEQYF. The variable domain in full, completed from reference TRBV5-1 and TRBJ2-7, reads KAGVTQTPRYLIKTRGQQVTLSCSPISGHRSVSWYQQTPGQGLQFLFEYFSETQRNKGNFPGRFSGRQFSNSRSEMNVSTLELGDSALYLCASYRGQGGEQYFGPGTRLTVT.

The chain employs TRBV19 and TRBJ2-1; TRBD1 agrees at 7 bases. CDR3 length: 12 residues. Losses at the gene ends were 6 bases for V and 7 bases for J; bases not matched to a gene: 3. Germline V lookup: CDR1 LNHDA, CDR2 SQIVND (reference sequence). The CDR3 DNA is TGTGCCAGTAGAGACAGGGTGAATGAGCAGTTCTTC. Its protein product is CASRDRVNEQFF.

The chain recombines TRBV25-1 with TRBJ2-6, with TRBD1 as a possible D gene (6 bases). V was cut by 5 bases and J by 7 bases, with 12 bases left in between. The CDR3 spans 14 residues. Looked up from germline, CDR1 is MGHDK and CDR2 is SYGVNS. The CDR3 region has the DNA TGTGCCAGCAGTTTGCAGGGGAAAGCCAACGTCCTGACTTTC. Amino acid sequence: CASSLQGKANVLTF.

The chain has TRBV10-3 and TRBJ2-3; 9 bases are shared with TRBD1. Trimming removed 6 bases from V and 5 bases from J; junction bases left unmatched: 9. The CDR3 totals 15 residues. CDR1 is ENHRY, CDR2 SYGVKD, per germline. DNA of the CDR3: TGTGCCATCAGAACAGGGGGCCCGACGGTAGATACGCAGTATTTT. Translated: CAIRTGGPTVDTQYF.

The rearrangement joins TRBV5-1 to TRBJ2-2; 10 bases are shared with TRBD2. The germline CDR1 and CDR2 sequences are SGHRS and YFSETQ. V was pared by 7 bases and J by 3 bases, with 15 bases of the junction left unmatched. The CDR3 is made up of 18 amino acids. CDR3 in amino acids: CASSSSLAGATYTGELFF. CDR3 nucleotides: TGCGCCAGCTCATCGAGTCTAGCGGGGGCGACCTACACCGGGGAGCTGTTTTTT.

This clone was seen just once. The chain recombines TRBV7-2 with TRBJ2-3, with 13 positions matching TRBD2. Germline V gene data show CDR1 as SGHTA and CDR2 as FQGNSA. Trimming cost V 4 bases and J 7 bases; bases outside gene matches: 5. The CDR3 is 15 amino acids. DNA for the CDR3: TGTGCCAGCAGCTCTCGGACTAGCGGGAGACATACGCAGTATTTT. This translates into CASSSRTSGRHTQYF.

The J gene is TRBJ2-7, the V gene TRBV6-6, with D perhaps TRBD1 (5 bases). The CDR3 is 14 amino acids. Germline loops: CDR1 MNHNY, CDR2 SVGAGI (reference sequence). The germline V and J ends were trimmed by 2 bases and 0 bases, with 8 bases remaining between them. CDR3 nucleotide sequence: TGTGCCAGCAGTTACGGCAGGGACTCCTACGAGCAGTACTTC. Translated: CASSYGRDSYEQYF.

V gene TRBV2 combines with J gene TRBJ1-5, with D uncertain. The germline CDR1 and CDR2 sequences are SNHLY and FYNNEI. Trimming pared 3 bases from V and 4 bases from J, leaving 10 bases between. The CDR3 extends over 14 amino acids. CDR3 nucleotide sequence: TGTGCCAGCAGTGAGAGGGTCGCTAATCAGCCCCAGCATTTT. Amino acids: CASSERVANQPQHF.

The chain couples TRBV6-5 to TRBJ2-4, with a tentative D call TRBD2 (6 bases). Deletions cut 6 bases from V and 2 bases from J, with 14 bases between. Looked up from germline, CDR1 is MNHEY and CDR2 is SVGAGI. This CDR3 comprises 15 residues. Written as DNA, the CDR3 is TGTGCCAGCAGAGACTCCGGGACTTCCAAAAACATTCAGTACTTC. Its protein product is CASRDSGTSKNIQYF.

This chain connects TRBV9 to TRBJ1-6, with D perhaps TRBD1 (5 bases). Trimming stripped 0 bases from V and 7 bases from J, with 11 bases between. The CDR3 consists of 15 residues. Germline V gene lookup returns CDR1 SGDLS and CDR2 YYNGEE. CDR3 protein: CASSVDVTVNSPLHF. The CDR3 bases are TGTGCCAGCAGCGTAGATGTGACAGTAAATTCACCCCTCCACTTT.

This chain joins TRBV11-2 and TRBJ1-2; 9 bases fit TRBD1. CDR1 is SGHAT, CDR2 FQNNGV, per germline. The CDR3 sequence is 14 residues long. V lost 4 bases, J lost 8 bases, and 8 bases stayed unmatched. This CDR3 is CASSSTGGSFGYTF. The CDR3 DNA reads as TGTGCCAGCAGCTCTACAGGGGGCTCTTTCGGCTACACCTTC. Supplemented by reference TRBV11-2 and TRBJ1-2, the full variable domain reads EAGVAQSPRYKIIEKRQSVAFWCNPISGHATLYWYQQILGQGPKLLIQFQNNGVVDDSQLPKDRFSAERLKGVDSTLKIQPAKLEDSAVYLCASSSTGGSFGYTFGSGTRLTVV.

The table lists this clone with a few counts. The chain is built from TRBV28 and TRBJ2-7; D might be TRBD2 (5 bases). Germline V gene lookup returns CDR1 MDHEN and CDR2 SYDVKM. The CDR3 runs 11 residues. Trimming shortened V by 7 bases and J by 6 bases, and 10 bases separated the two germline ends. CDR3 protein: CASMERAEQYF. CDR3 bases: TGTGCCAGCATGGAGAGGGCCGAGCAGTACTTC. Full variable domain (missing parts from reference TRBV28 and TRBJ2-7): DVKVTQSSRYLVKRTGEKVFLECVQDMDHENMFWYRQDPGLGLRLIYFSYDVKMKEKGDIPEGYSVSREKKERFSLILESASTNQTSMYLCASMERAEQYFGPGTRLTVT.

This clone has just one count. CDR3 residues: CASSEASAHTEAFF. In DNA, the CDR3 is TGTGCCAGCAGTGAAGCGTCAGCGCATACTGAAGCTTTCTTT. The chain links TRBV2 to TRBJ1-1; no reliable D call. CDR1 and CDR2 from the germline V gene are SNHLY and FYNNEI. The CDR3 is 14 residues long. The V gene lost 0 bases and the J gene lost 5 bases, with 10 bases spanning the gap.